The 16 T cell receptor beta chains presented below share a single source sample, sequenced in a study of identical twins. Each CDR3 protein is one row after TCRdb ran MiXCR on the 5' RACE reads. The sample lists about 240,000 distinct CDR3 sequences, 10% occurring once. Sequencing was performed on memory T cells sorted from blood. The receptor source for this set is a man aged 45-65 years in good health.

This clonotype was seen a few times. This chain joins TRBV5-1 and TRBJ2-7, with D tentatively TRBD1 (6 bases). Trimming removed 2 bases from V and 1 base from J, with 10 bases in between. The CDR3 totals 14 residues. In germline, CDR1 is SGHRS, CDR2 YFSETQ. DNA for the CDR3: TGCGCCAGCAGCTTTGTACAGGGATCCTACGAGCAGTACTTC. This codes for CASSFVQGSYEQYF.

V is TRBV7-2 and J is TRBJ1-1, with D hard to call. The germline CDR1 and CDR2 sequences are SGHTA and FQGNSA. CDR3 length: 13 residues. V shed 1 base and J shed 3 bases, with 6 bases lying between them. CDR3 sequence (DNA): TGTGCCAGCAGCTTAGGGACGTACACTGAAGCTTTCTTT. Translation: CASSLGTYTEAFF.

This clonotype has ten or more counts. The rearrangement joins TRBV20-1 to TRBJ2-2; no firm D call. The CDR3 sequence is 12 residues long. Germline lookup yields CDR1 DFQATT and CDR2 SNEGSKA (reference sequence). Trimming pared 3 bases from V and 5 bases from J, leaving 7 bases between. The CDR3 reads CSASKLTGELFF. CDR3 in DNA: TGCAGTGCTAGTAAATTAACCGGGGAGCTGTTTTTT.

The chain carries TRBV5-5 and TRBJ2-3, with D unresolved. This CDR3 has 15 residues. Germline values: CDR1 SGHKS, CDR2 YYEKEE (reference sequence). V lost 7 bases, J lost 3 bases, and 18 bases lay in between. The CDR3 sequence: CASVKGERSTDTQYF. CDR3 nucleotide sequence: TGTGCCAGCGTTAAGGGTGAACGATCGACAGATACGCAGTATTTT.

On this clonotype itself: This sequence may be a read error, since a much larger clone differs from it by one base. V usage is TRBV27 and J usage is TRBJ1-4, with 8 bases fitting TRBD1. The germline V gene encodes CDR1 MNHEY and CDR2 SMNVEV (reference sequence). This CDR3 spans 13 amino acids. CDR3 residues: CASQDRGDERLFF. CDR3 sequence (DNA): TGTGCCAGCCAAGACAGGGGTGATGAAAGACTGTTTTTT.

The chain has TRBV20-1 and TRBJ1-4, with TRBD1 identical over 7 bases. With V trimmed by 3 bases and J by 5 bases, 6 bases remained unmatched. The germline V gene has CDR1 DFQATT and CDR2 SNEGSKA (reference sequence). The CDR3 is 14 residues long. CDR3 residues: CSARTQGSNEKLFF. CDR3 nucleotide sequence: TGCAGTGCTAGGACACAGGGGTCCAATGAAAAACTGTTTTTT.

This clonotype was recorded a few times. CDR3 region: CASSPSWGTRVETQYF. The CDR3 nucleotides are TGCGCCAGCAGCCCGAGCTGGGGGACTAGGGTAGAGACCCAGTACTTC. The chain combines TRBV5-1 with TRBJ2-5; TRBD2 agrees at 8 bases. V trimming: 4 bases; J trimming: 4 bases; junction bases outside the gene matches: 12. The germline V gene has CDR1 SGHRS and CDR2 YFSETQ. The CDR3 runs 16 residues.

In this sample, this clonotype turned up a few times. This chain uses TRBV5-6 with TRBJ2-5; D remains ambiguous. V lost 2 bases and J 2 bases, leaving 7 bases between the germline ends. The CDR3 loop spans 13 amino acids. Germline V gives CDR1 SGHDT, CDR2 YYEEEE. The CDR3 nucleotides read TGTGCCAGCAGCTTTTGGGAACAAGAGACCCAGTACTTC. It codes for CASSFWEQETQYF. Together with reference TRBV5-6 and TRBJ2-5, the CDR3 gives the full variable domain: DAGVTQSPTHLIKTRGQQVTLRCSPKSGHDTVSWYQQALGQGPQFIFQYYEEEERQRGNFPDRFSGHQFPNYSSELNVNALLLGDSALYLCASSFWEQETQYFGPGTRLLVL.

This clonotype was detected a few times. The chain uses TRBV20-1 and TRBJ2-4; no firm D call. The germline V gene encodes CDR1 DFQATT and CDR2 SNEGSKA (reference sequence). The V gene lost 5 bases and the J gene lost 7 bases, with 9 bases spanning the gap. This CDR3 spans 11 amino acids. The CDR3 region has the DNA TGCAGTGCTCTGATTGGGAACATTCAGTACTTC. Residues: CSALIGNIQYF.

This clonotype has a count of ten or more. The chain recombines TRBV12-3 or TRBV12-4 with TRBJ2-1; 10 bases match TRBD2. With 5 bases clipped from V and 13 bases from J, the junction kept 8 bases outside the gene matches. This CDR3 is built from 13 residues. CDR3 region: CASSDFSGGLQFF. CDR3 sequence (DNA): TGTGCCAGCAGTGACTTTAGCGGGGGGCTTCAGTTCTTC.

This clonotype showed up many times. The V and J genes are TRBV18 and TRBJ2-1, with D possibly being TRBD2 (5 bases). The CDR3 is 16 amino acids. Germline values: CDR1 KGHSH, CDR2 LQKENI. V dropped 0 bases and J dropped 0 bases, with 9 bases sitting between them. DNA of the CDR3: TGTGCCAGCTCACCACCCCGAGGGCACTCCTACAATGAGCAGTTCTTC. The encoded protein is CASSPPRGHSYNEQFF.

There are many counts of this clonotype. The J gene is TRBJ1-2, the V gene TRBV28; D is perhaps TRBD1 (5 bases). This CDR3 has 12 amino acids. The V gene lost 8 bases and the J gene lost 7 bases, with 14 bases spanning the gap. Germline V CDR1 and CDR2: MDHEN, SYDVKM. CDR3 in amino acids: CASGEGRRGYTF. The CDR3 DNA reads TGTGCCAGCGGCGAGGGGAGACGTGGCTACACCTTC.

This clonotype was seen at least ten times. The chain carries TRBV6-2 or TRBV6-3 and TRBJ2-3; D is possibly TRBD1 or TRBD2 (5 bases each). CDR1 MNHEY and CDR2 SVGEGT come from the germline V gene. CDR3 length: 16 residues. Trimming removed 6 bases from V and 4 bases from J, with 20 bases in between. The CDR3 nucleotides read TGTGCCAGCAGCCTCCGGGGCGGCTATGTTGCAGATACGCAGTATTTT. Translating gives CASSLRGGYVADTQYF.

This clonotype was recorded a few times. The CDR3 reads CASSSLTYEQYF. As DNA, the CDR3 is TGTGCCAGCAGTTCTCTCACCTACGAGCAGTACTTC. The V gene is TRBV28, the J gene TRBJ2-7; D ambiguous. Trimming cost V 4 bases and J 2 bases, with 6 bases left between them. The CDR3 has 12 residues. Germline V gene lookup returns CDR1 MDHEN and CDR2 SYDVKM. The full variable domain, in which reference TRBV28 and TRBJ2-7 provide the parts outside the CDR3, is DVKVTQSSRYLVKRTGEKVFLECVQDMDHENMFWYRQDPGLGLRLIYFSYDVKMKEKGDIPEGYSVSREKKERFSLILESASTNQTSMYLCASSSLTYEQYFGPGTRLTVT.

This clonotype was counted ten times or more. The rearrangement links TRBV20-1 to TRBJ2-1, with 7 bases aligning to TRBD2. This CDR3 spans 16 amino acids. Germline CDR1 DFQATT, CDR2 SNEGSKA (reference sequence). Losses at the gene ends were 3 bases for V and 10 bases for J; bases not matched to a gene: 18. The CDR3 here is CSARMEPSGLQTEQFF. The CDR3 DNA is TGCAGTGCTAGGATGGAGCCTAGCGGCTTACAAACCGAGCAGTTCTTC.

This clonotype was detected ten times or more. The V call is TRBV5-4, the J call TRBJ1-1; TRBD1 matches at 10 bases. The CDR3 is 15 residues long. The ends lost 4 bases at V and 0 bases at J; junction bases unmatched: 3. The V gene's germline CDR1 is SGHNT and CDR2 YYREEE (reference sequence). CDR3 sequence: CASSVGTGVNTEAFF. CDR3 DNA: TGTGCCAGCAGCGTCGGGACAGGGGTGAACACTGAAGCTTTCTTT.